This T cell receptor (beta chain) was sequenced in a study of T cell responses to AZD1222 COVID-19 vaccine. The CDR3 extends over 15 amino acids. V dropped 5 bases and J dropped 3; count of bases not matched to a gene: 7. The germline V gene has CDR1 SGHTA and CDR2 FQGTGA. The table came from immunoSEQ multiplex PCR; TCRdb's copy has only in-frame clones and leaves some out. The sample carries 150,000 to 200,000 clones, 85% to 95% recorded once. This TCR was recovered from an adult in good health. The sequenced sample was peripheral blood, obtained on day 0 of AZD1222 vaccination. This chain joins TRBV7-3 and TRBJ2-7, with 10 bases that match TRBD1. This CDR3 reads CASSPSGDRGYEQYF. The CDR3 DNA is TGTGCCAGCAGCCCCTCGGGGGACAGGGGCTACGAGCAGTACTTC.